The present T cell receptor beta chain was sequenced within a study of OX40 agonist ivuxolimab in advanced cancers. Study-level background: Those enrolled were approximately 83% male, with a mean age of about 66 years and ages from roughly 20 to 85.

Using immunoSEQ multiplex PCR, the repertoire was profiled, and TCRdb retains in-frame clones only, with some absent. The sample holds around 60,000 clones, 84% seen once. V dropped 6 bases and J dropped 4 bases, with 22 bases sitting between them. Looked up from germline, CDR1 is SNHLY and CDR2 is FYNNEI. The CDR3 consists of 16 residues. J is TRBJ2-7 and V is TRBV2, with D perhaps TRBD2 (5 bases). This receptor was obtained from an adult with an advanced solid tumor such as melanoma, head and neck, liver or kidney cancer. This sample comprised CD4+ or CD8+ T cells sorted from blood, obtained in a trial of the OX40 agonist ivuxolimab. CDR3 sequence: CASREPMWTGAYEQYF. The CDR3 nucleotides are TGTGCCAGCAGGGAACCCATGTGGACTGGAGCTTACGAGCAGTACTTC.